A single sample gave rise to the 3 T cell receptor beta chains below, sequenced in a study of blood T cells in healthy people across ages. Primed by a sample-barcoded 5' primer and a J-beta primer mix, a second PCR proceeded for about 7 to 12 cycles. TCRdb ran MiXCR on the 5' RACE reads and lists one entry per CDR3 protein. The sample includes hundreds of thousands of distinct CDR3 sequences, around 62% of them seen just once. The specimen sequenced was blood. The source of these receptors is a man aged 30 to 39 in good health.

The chain carries TRBV4-3 and TRBJ2-3; 8 bases agree with TRBD1. The CDR3 is 15 amino acids. Trimming cost V 3 bases and J 3 bases; bases outside gene matches: 5. The V gene's germline CDR1 is LGHNA and CDR2 YSLEER. Here the CDR3 DNA reads TGCGCCAGCAGCCACGAACAGGGGGGAACAGATACGCAGTATTTT. Translation: CASSHEQGGTDTQYF.

The V call is TRBV12-5, the J call TRBJ1-1; perhaps TRBD1 as D (6 bases). The CDR3 extends over 14 amino acids. Per germline, CDR1 LGHNT and CDR2 FRNRAP. Trimming stripped 4 bases from V and 1 base from J, with 10 bases between. The CDR3 loop is CASGSGQWNTEAFF. In DNA form, the CDR3 reads TGTGCTAGTGGTTCCGGACAGTGGAACACTGAAGCTTTCTTT.

This clonotype was seen a few times. The chain has TRBV7-2 and TRBJ1-6; 11 nucleotides line up with TRBD1. This CDR3 has 15 amino acids. Losses at the gene ends were 1 base for V and 9 bases for J; bases not matched to a gene: 2. Germline lookup yields CDR1 SGHTA and CDR2 FQGNSA. The DNA of the CDR3 is TGTGCCAGCAGCTTAGAGGGACAGGGGGTTTCACCCCTCCACTTT. This translates into CASSLEGQGVSPLHF.